This is a list of T cell receptor beta chains from one sample in a study of T cells expressing NK-cell markers. From the 5' RACE reads, TCRdb lists one entry per CDR3 protein and no DNA. This specimen shows about 550,000 distinct CDR3 sequences; the ten leading clones hold approximately 3.6%. Material: blood T cells: a sorted CD56 or NKG2C T cell subset, CD4+ or CD8+ T cells, or bulk PBMC T cells (not recorded which). The receptors stem from a man aged 18 to 29 in good health. CDR3s include the opening cysteine and the closing phenylalanine or tryptophan.

j_gene	v_gene	CDR3aa
TRBJ2-4	TRBV14	CASSHRTIKNIQYF
TRBJ2-1	TRBV11-3	CASQSRGRVIYNEQFF
TRBJ1-2	TRBV12-3/TRBV12-4	CASSWGEGGYTF
TRBJ2-3	TRBV6-6	CASSTDSTDTQYF
TRBJ2-7	TRBV6-2/TRBV6-3	CASSNGPVSSYEQYF
TRBJ1-6	TRBV6-5	CASSYHRDSNSPLHF
TRBJ2-1	TRBV24-1	CATRQGSKNNEQFF
TRBJ2-7	TRBV25-1	CASSELAVSSYEQYF
TRBJ2-2	TRBV12-3/TRBV12-4	CASKGTRRITGELFF
TRBJ1-1	TRBV20-1	CSARDGGWVGTEAFF
TRBJ2-7	TRBV12-3/TRBV12-4	CASSLARLAEPYEQYF
TRBJ1-2	TRBV28	CASSDKGTVNLGYTF
TRBJ1-2	TRBV9	CASSERRRSGYTF
TRBJ1-4	TRBV5-4	CASSLLPGEKLFF
TRBJ1-1	TRBV5-1	CASSFDHPDSEAFF
TRBJ1-4	TRBV12-3/TRBV12-4	CASSTDRVGTNEKLFF
TRBJ1-1	TRBV29-1	CSVARDRMTEAFF
TRBJ1-3	TRBV6-1	CASHPRGSGNTIYF
TRBJ2-1	TRBV28	CASSPSGLANEQFF
TRBJ2-3	TRBV7-2	CASSFKTGDTQYF
TRBJ2-7	TRBV12-3/TRBV12-4	CASSPRDEQYF
TRBJ2-7	TRBV5-1	CASRPTGIGAYEQYF
TRBJ2-7	TRBV4-3	CASSSGTLAWEQYF